Listed below are T cell receptor beta chains from one sample, sequenced in a study of blood T cell repertoires in COVID-19. The assay was immunoSEQ multiplex PCR, and TCRdb's table has in-frame clones only and misses some. The sample includes about 320,000 clones, 85% to 95% of them seen just once. The sequenced sample consisted of PBMCs or T cells enriched from blood (not recorded which). The receptors shown here come from a woman in her twenties or thirties who had been exposed to COVID-19. Each CDR3 is given with its conserved first and last residue. Fields, in order: clone size, D gene, J gene, V gene, CDR3 protein, CDR3 DNA. The D gene is left open where the match is weak. Size tells how often a clone was seen (once, few, many) or the class of an expanded clone, and some rows leave it out.

.	.	TRBJ1-1	TRBV3-1/TRBV3-2	CASSQARGTEAFF	TGTGCCAGCAGCCAGGCCAGGGGCACTGAAGCTTTCTTT
once	TRBD2	TRBJ2-3	TRBV9	CASSVGPQGLAGADTQYF	TGTGCCAGCAGCGTAGGGCCCCAGGGACTAGCGGGGGCAGATACGCAGTATTTT
.	TRBD1	TRBJ1-1	TRBV7-9	CASSFTGVRTEAFF	TGTGCCAGCAGCTTTACAGGGGTGAGAACTGAAGCTTTCTTT
.	.	TRBJ1-1	TRBV5-1	CASSLVSSNTEAFF	TGCGCCAGCAGCTTGGTATCTTCGAACACTGAAGCTTTCTTT
.	TRBD1	TRBJ2-7	TRBV7-8	CASSLRGQGYEQYF	TGTGCCAGCAGCTTAAGGGGACAGGGGTACGAGCAGTACTTC
.	.	TRBJ2-1	TRBV12-3/TRBV12-4	CASSAGDQRQFF	TGTGCCAGCAGTGCCGGGGATCAAAGGCAGTTCTTC
.	TRBD2	TRBJ2-2	TRBV5-8	CASSLLLAGDHTGELFF	TGTGCCAGCAGCTTGTTGCTAGCGGGGGACCACACCGGGGAGCTGTTTTTT
.	TRBD1	TRBJ1-1	TRBV10-3	CAISTTGIGGPEAFF	TGTGCCATCAGTACGACAGGGATCGGGGGCCCTGAAGCTTTCTTT
.	.	TRBJ1-4	TRBV19	CASRSFGTEKLFF	TGTGCCAGTAGAAGCTTTGGGACAGAAAAACTGTTTTTT
.	.	TRBJ1-5	TRBV18	CASSRGNSNQPQHF	TGTGCCAGCTCACGAGGCAATAGCAATCAGCCCCAGCATTTT
.	TRBD2	TRBJ2-1	TRBV20-1	CSASLFSGGARNEQFF	TGCAGTGCTAGTCTCTTTAGCGGGGGGGCCCGCAATGAGCAGTTCTTC
.	.	TRBJ1-4	TRBV15	CATSRDWRDNEKLFF	TGTGCCACCAGCAGAGATTGGCGGGATAATGAAAAACTGTTTTTT
.	.	TRBJ1-6	TRBV4-1	CASSQIEGYNSPLHF	TGCGCCAGCAGCCAAATAGAGGGCTACAATTCACCCCTCCACTTT
once	.	TRBJ2-2	TRBV24-1	CATSSGIGELFF	TGTGCCACCAGTTCGGGTATCGGGGAGCTGTTTTTT
.	.	TRBJ2-5	TRBV18	CASSPRGGQETQYF	TGTGCCAGCTCACCGAGGGGGGGTCAAGAGACCCAGTACTTC
once	TRBD1	TRBJ1-2	TRBV6-5	CASSPTGGINYGYTF	TGTGCCAGCAGCCCGACAGGGGGCATTAACTATGGCTACACCTTC
.	.	TRBJ2-1	TRBV9	CASSPQGLSSYNEQFF	TGTGCCAGCAGCCCCCAGGGACTTTCCTCCTACAATGAGCAGTTCTTC
.	TRBD1	TRBJ1-2	TRBV5-1	CASSFFGTGDHPNYGYTF	TGCGCCAGCAGCTTCTTTGGGACAGGGGATCACCCTAACTATGGCTACACCTTC
.	.	TRBJ1-6	TRBV7-2	CASSLAGGSVSPLHF	TGTGCCAGCAGCTTAGCAGGGGGTAGCGTTTCACCCCTCCACTTT
once	TRBD1	TRBJ1-2	TRBV18	CARSRDRHQNNYGYTF	TGTGCCAGGTCACGGGACAGGCATCAGAATAACTATGGCTACACCTTC
.	.	TRBJ2-1	TRBV7-2	CASSLVSGTYNEQFF	TGTGCCAGCAGCTTAGTGAGCGGGACATACAATGAGCAGTTCTTC
.	TRBD1	TRBJ1-2	TRBV29-1	CSVEAGLGQLGNYGYTF	TGCAGCGTTGAAGCTGGACTGGGACAGTTGGGGAACTATGGCTACACCTTC
.	.	TRBJ1-1	TRBV7-9	CASSSRGRMNTEAFF	TGTGCCAGCAGCTCGCGCGGTAGGATGAACACTGAAGCTTTCTTT
.	TRBD1	TRBJ1-2	TRBV7-9	CASSSGTVYGYTF	TGTGCCAGCAGCTCCGGGACAGTCTATGGCTACACCTTC
.	TRBD1	TRBJ1-1	TRBV10-3	CAISEFWDSRGAFF	TGTGCCATCAGTGAGTTTTGGGACAGCCGCGGAGCTTTCTTT
.	TRBD2	TRBJ2-1	TRBV5-1	CASSLLGSGAVEQFF	TGCGCCAGCAGCTTGTTAGGGAGCGGGGCTGTTGAGCAGTTCTTC
.	TRBD1	TRBJ1-2	TRBV9	CASSTGTGGNGYTF	TGTGCCAGCAGCACCGGGACAGGGGGCAATGGCTACACCTTC
.	.	TRBJ1-2	TRBV30	CAWSSGVTLYGYTF	TGTGCCTGGAGTTCAGGGGTCACCCTATATGGCTACACCTTC
.	TRBD2	TRBJ2-3	TRBV7-6	CASSFEPSLAGGPQDTQYF	TGTGCCAGCAGCTTCGAGCCTTCGCTAGCGGGGGGGCCGCAAGATACGCAGTATTTT
once	.	TRBJ1-5	TRBV2	CASSRESNQPQHF	TGTGCCAGCAGTAGGGAGTCGAATCAGCCCCAGCATTTT
.	.	TRBJ1-1	TRBV19	CASSINRNTEAFF	TGTGCCAGTAGTATCAACAGGAACACTGAAGCTTTCTTT
.	.	TRBJ1-2	TRBV12-3/TRBV12-4	CASSFHRDGYTF	TGTGCCAGCAGTTTCCACAGGGATGGCTACACCTTC
few	.	TRBJ2-7	TRBV29-1	CSAGFTYEQYF	TGCAGCGCTGGCTTCACCTACGAGCAGTACTTC
.	.	TRBJ2-3	TRBV11-2	CASSLGKTGFWGDTQYF	TGTGCCAGCAGCTTAGGGAAAACAGGGTTCTGGGGAGATACGCAGTATTTT
once	.	TRBJ1-6	TRBV19	CASSIPQYVDSPLHF	TGTGCCAGTAGTATCCCGCAGTACGTCGATTCACCCCTCCACTTT
.	.	TRBJ1-4	TRBV4-1	CASSQVRGYQEKLFF	TGCGCCAGCAGCCAAGTCAGGGGCTATCAAGAAAAACTGTTTTTT
.	TRBD1	TRBJ2-2	TRBV9	CASSVEGQYRELFF	TGTGCCAGCAGCGTAGAGGGACAGTACCGGGAGCTGTTTTTT
.	.	TRBJ1-6	TRBV3-1/TRBV3-2	CASSQGLRVSPLHF	TGTGCCAGCAGCCAAGGGTTGAGGGTTTCACCCCTCCACTTT
.	TRBD1	TRBJ1-2	TRBV19	CASSEGQGGGLRGYTF	TGTGCCAGTAGTGAGGGACAGGGAGGTGGTCTACGGGGCTACACCTTC